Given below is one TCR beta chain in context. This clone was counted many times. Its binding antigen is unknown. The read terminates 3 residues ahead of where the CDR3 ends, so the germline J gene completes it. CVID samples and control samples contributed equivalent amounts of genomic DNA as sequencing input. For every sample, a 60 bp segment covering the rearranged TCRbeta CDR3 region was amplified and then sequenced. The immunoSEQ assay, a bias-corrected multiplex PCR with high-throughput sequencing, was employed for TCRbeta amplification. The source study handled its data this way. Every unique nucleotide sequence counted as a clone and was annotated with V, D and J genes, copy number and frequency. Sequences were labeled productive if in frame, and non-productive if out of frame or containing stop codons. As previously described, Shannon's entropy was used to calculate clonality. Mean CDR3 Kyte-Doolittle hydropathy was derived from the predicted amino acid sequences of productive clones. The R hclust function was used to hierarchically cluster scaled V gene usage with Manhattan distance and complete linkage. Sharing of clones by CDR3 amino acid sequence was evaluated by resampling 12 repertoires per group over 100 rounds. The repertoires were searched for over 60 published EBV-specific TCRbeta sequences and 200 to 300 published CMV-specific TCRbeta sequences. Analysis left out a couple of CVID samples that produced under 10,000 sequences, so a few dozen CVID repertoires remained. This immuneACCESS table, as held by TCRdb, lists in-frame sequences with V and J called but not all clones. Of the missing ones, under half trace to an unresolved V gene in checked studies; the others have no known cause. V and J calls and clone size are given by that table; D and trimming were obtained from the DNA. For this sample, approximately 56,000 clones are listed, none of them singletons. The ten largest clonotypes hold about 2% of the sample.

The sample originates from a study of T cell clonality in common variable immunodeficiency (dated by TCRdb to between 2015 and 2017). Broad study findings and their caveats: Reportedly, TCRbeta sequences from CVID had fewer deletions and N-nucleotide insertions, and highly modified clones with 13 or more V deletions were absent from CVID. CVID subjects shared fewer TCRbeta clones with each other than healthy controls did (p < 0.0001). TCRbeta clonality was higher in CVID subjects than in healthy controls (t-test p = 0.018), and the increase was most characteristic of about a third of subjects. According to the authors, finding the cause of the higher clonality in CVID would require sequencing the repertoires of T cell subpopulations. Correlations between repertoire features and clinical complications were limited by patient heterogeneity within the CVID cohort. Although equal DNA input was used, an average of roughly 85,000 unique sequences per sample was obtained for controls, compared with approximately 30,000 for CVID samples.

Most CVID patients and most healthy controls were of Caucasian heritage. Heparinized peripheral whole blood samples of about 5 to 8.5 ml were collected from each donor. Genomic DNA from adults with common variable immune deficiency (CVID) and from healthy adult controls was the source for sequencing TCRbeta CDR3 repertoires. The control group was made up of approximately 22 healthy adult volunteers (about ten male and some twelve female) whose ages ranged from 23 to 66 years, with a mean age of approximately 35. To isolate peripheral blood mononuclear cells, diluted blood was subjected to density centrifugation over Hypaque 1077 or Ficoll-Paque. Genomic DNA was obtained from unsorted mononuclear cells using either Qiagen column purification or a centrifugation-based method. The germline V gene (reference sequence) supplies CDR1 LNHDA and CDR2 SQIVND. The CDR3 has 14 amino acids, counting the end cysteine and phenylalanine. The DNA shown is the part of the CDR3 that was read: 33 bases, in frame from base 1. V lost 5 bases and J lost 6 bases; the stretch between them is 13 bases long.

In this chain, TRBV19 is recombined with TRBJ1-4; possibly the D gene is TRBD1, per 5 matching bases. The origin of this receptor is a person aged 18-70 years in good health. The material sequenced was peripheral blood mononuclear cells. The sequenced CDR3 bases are TGTGCCAGTAGTCAAGACGACAGCTATGAAAAA. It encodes CASSQDDSYEK. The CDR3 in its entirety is CASSQDDSYEKLFF.